Each of the 24 T cell receptor beta chains below was sequenced from the same sample in a study of T-cell memory formation after mild COVID-19. TCRdb independently ran MiXCR on the 5' RACE reads; one entry per CDR3 protein. Here the sample spans hundreds of thousands of distinct CDR3 sequences, around 28% being singletons. Sequencing was performed on PBMCs or a T cell subset sorted from them (not recorded which). The source of these receptors is an adult woman who had mild COVID-19 (a few samples of this study predate the infection). Cell type and time point are not known.

The chain couples TRBV3-1 to TRBJ1-1, with a possible D match to TRBD1 (5 bases). Trimming removed 6 bases from V and 3 bases from J, with 14 bases in between. CDR3 length: 14 residues. The V gene's germline CDR1 is LGHDT and CDR2 YNNKEL (reference sequence). The CDR3 DNA reads as TGTGCCAGCAGACCCCCAGGGCAGTACACTGAAGCTTTCTTT. It codes for CASRPPGQYTEAFF. Full variable domain (outside the CDR3, taken from reference TRBV3-1 and TRBJ1-1): DTAVSQTPKYLVTQMGNDKSIKCEQNLGHDTMYWYKQDSKKFLKIMFSYNNKELIINETVPNRFSPKSPDKAHLNLHINSLELGDSAVYFCASRPPGQYTEAFFGQGTRLTVV.

The DNA for the CDR3 is TGTGCCAGCAGCGTATTACCCCAAGAGACCCAGTACTTC. As protein: CASSVLPQETQYF. V is TRBV9 and J is TRBJ2-5; D is ambiguous. V was shortened by 1 base and J by 1 base, with 5 bases between the two germline ends. The CDR3 has 13 amino acids. Germline V CDR1 and CDR2: SGDLS, YYNGEE.

This clonotype was observed a few times. The V and J genes are TRBV29-1 and TRBJ1-4, with TRBD1 identical over 7 bases. CDR3 length: 15 amino acids. Trimming cost V 5 bases and J 2 bases; bases outside gene matches: 8. Germline-derived CDR1 and CDR2 are SQVTM and ANQGSEA. The CDR3 spells CSVSWTGDTNEKLFF. The CDR3 DNA reads TGCAGCGTTTCTTGGACAGGAGATACTAATGAAAAACTGTTTTTT.

The rearrangement joins TRBV6-1 to TRBJ2-6, with D perhaps matching TRBD1 (6 bases). With 3 bases removed from V and 4 bases from J, the gap between germline ends came to 13 bases. Per germline, CDR1 MNHNS and CDR2 SASEGT. The CDR3 is 16 residues long. CDR3 bases: TGTGCCAGCAGTGACGTTAGGGGGTCCGGGGCCAACGTCCTGACTTTC. Residues: CASSDVRGSGANVLTF.

At least ten counts were recorded for this clonotype. The chain uses TRBV25-1 and TRBJ2-7; D is possibly TRBD1 (6 bases). CDR3 length: 15 amino acids. Trimming shortened V by 3 bases and J by 2 bases, and 14 bases separated the two germline ends. The germline gives CDR1 MGHDK, CDR2 SYGVNS. In nucleotides, the CDR3 is TGTGCCAGCAGTGATCCCGGACAGACCACCTACGAGCAGTACTTC. Translation gives CASSDPGQTTYEQYF.

This clonotype was seen a few times. The CDR3 region has the DNA TGCGCCAGCAGCCAAGAGCCCCAGGGGAGCGAGCAGTACTTC. Translated, it gives CASSQEPQGSEQYF. The chain joins TRBV4-1 to TRBJ2-7; tentative D call: TRBD1 (6 bases). The germline V gene encodes CDR1 MGHRA and CDR2 YSYEKL. The CDR3 has 14 amino acids. V lost 0 bases, J lost 6 bases, and 12 bases lay in between.

The chain recombines TRBV9 with TRBJ2-7; TRBD1 aligns across 8 bases. Unmatched junction bases numbered 8, after V lost 0 bases and J lost 3 bases. The CDR3 length is 16 residues. Germline CDR1 is SGDLS and CDR2 is YYNGEE. The chain's CDR3 is CASSVAPGQDYYEQYF. The CDR3, as DNA: TGTGCCAGCAGCGTAGCCCCGGGACAGGACTACTACGAGCAGTACTTC.

The chain combines TRBV4-1 with TRBJ2-1; D remains unclear. Trimming shortened V by 1 base and J by 8 bases, and 9 bases separated the two germline ends. This CDR3 has 13 residues. Looked up from germline, CDR1 is MGHRA and CDR2 is YSYEKL. The CDR3 reads CASSQAQSYEQFF. In DNA, the CDR3 is TGCGCCAGCAGCCAAGCTCAGTCGTATGAGCAGTTCTTC.

The chain joins TRBV7-8 to TRBJ1-2, with 12 bases aligning to TRBD1. Trimming cost V 5 bases and J 8 bases; bases outside gene matches: 6. Germline loops: CDR1 SGHVS, CDR2 FQNEAQ. The CDR3 spans 14 residues. The chain's CDR3 is CASSLRDRGQGYTF. The CDR3 bases are TGTGCCAGCAGCCTCAGGGACAGGGGGCAAGGCTACACCTTC.

The chain employs TRBV20-1 and TRBJ1-3, with 7 nucleotides matching TRBD1. Germline-derived CDR1 and CDR2 are DFQATT and SNEGSKA (reference sequence). This CDR3 region has 16 residues. V trimming: 6 bases; J trimming: 0 bases; junction bases outside the gene matches: 11. The CDR3 is CSAHPRGLGSGNTIYF. In DNA form, the CDR3 reads TGCAGTGCGCACCCTAGGGGGCTCGGCTCTGGAAACACCATATATTTT.

CDR3 nucleotides: TGTGCCAGCAGCTTATGGGGGGAACCTCAAGAGACCCAGTACTTC. Translation: CASSLWGEPQETQYF. The genes are TRBV7-3 and TRBJ2-5; D perhaps matches TRBD2 (6 bases). The ends were cut back, 2 bases at V and 2 bases at J, with 12 bases in the middle. The CDR3 runs to 15 residues. Germline V CDR1 and CDR2: SGHTA, FQGTGA.

This rearrangement joins TRBV2 to TRBJ2-7, with 11 bases that match TRBD2. CDR1 SNHLY and CDR2 FYNNEI come from the germline V gene. V gave up 2 bases and J gave up 2 bases; unmatched junction bases: 2. The CDR3 sequence is 15 residues long. The CDR3 here is CASSERLAGTYEQYF. The CDR3 DNA follows: TGTGCCAGCAGTGAACGACTAGCGGGGACCTACGAGCAGTACTTC.

This chain connects TRBV4-1 to TRBJ1-2; D perhaps matches TRBD1 (6 bases). The V end was cut by 1 base, the J end by 8 bases, with 14 bases between. The CDR3 is 14 amino acids. Germline V gives CDR1 MGHRA, CDR2 YSYEKL. Here the CDR3 DNA reads TGCGCCAGCAGCCAAGGGGGAAAGGGGGAAGGCTACACCTTC. As protein: CASSQGGKGEGYTF.

A few counts support this clonotype. The V and J genes are TRBV15 and TRBJ2-7, with TRBD1 matching over 9 bases. V was pared by 0 bases and J by 5 bases, with 14 bases of the junction left unmatched. The CDR3 covers 18 residues. Germline CDR1 is LNHNV and CDR2 is YYDKDF (reference sequence). The DNA of the CDR3 is TGTGCCACCAGCAGAGATTGGTCGACCGGGACAGGGTTCGACGAGCAGTACTTC. It is translated as CATSRDWSTGTGFDEQYF.

This chain connects TRBV6-2 or TRBV6-3 to TRBJ2-5; D may be TRBD2 (6 bases). CDR3 length: 15 amino acids. Germline V gives CDR1 MNHEY, CDR2 SVGEGT. V was clipped by 4 bases and J by 5 bases, with 17 bases between them. DNA of the CDR3: TGTGCCAGCAGTTTTCGGGGGAGCGTCGTGGAGACCCAGTACTTC. Translating gives CASSFRGSVVETQYF.

The chain links TRBV7-9 to TRBJ1-5, with a weak D call TRBD1 (5 bases). CDR3 length equals 13 residues. V was clipped by 1 base and J by 8 bases, with 9 bases between them. The germline V gene has CDR1 SEHNR and CDR2 FQNEAQ (reference sequence). This chain's CDR3 is CASSLGGGEPQHF. Here the CDR3 DNA reads TGTGCCAGCAGCTTAGGGGGGGGGGAGCCCCAGCATTTT. Full variable domain (missing parts from reference TRBV7-9 and TRBJ1-5): DTGVSQNPRHKITKRGQNVTFRCDPISEHNRLYWYRQTLGQGPEFLTYFQNEAQLEKSRLLSDRFSAERPKGSFSTLEIQRTEQGDSAMYLCASSLGGGEPQHFGDGTRLSIL.

The chain employs TRBV4-3 and TRBJ2-1; 10 bases align to TRBD2. This CDR3 is built from 15 residues. V lost 3 bases, J lost 5 bases, and 4 bases stayed unmatched. In germline, CDR1 is LGHNA, CDR2 YSLEER. CDR3 region: CASSQGLAYNNEQFF. In DNA form, the CDR3 reads TGCGCCAGCAGCCAGGGACTAGCGTATAACAATGAGCAGTTCTTC.

This clonotype was recorded a few times. The J gene is TRBJ2-5, the V gene TRBV3-1, with D perhaps TRBD1 (5 bases). The length of the CDR3 is 12 residues. CDR1 is LGHDT, CDR2 YNNKEL, per germline (reference sequence). V shed 3 bases and J shed 5 bases, with 7 bases lying between them. The CDR3 region has the DNA TGTGCCAGCAGCCAGTACAGGGAGACCCAGTACTTC. Protein: CASSQYRETQYF.

J is TRBJ1-1 and V is TRBV7-9; 8 nucleotides line up with TRBD1. The CDR3 loop spans 13 amino acids. Germline trimming cut 10 bases from V and 0 bases from J; bases unmatched to any gene: 4. Per germline, CDR1 SEHNR and CDR2 FQNEAQ (reference sequence). This chain's CDR3 is CANSGQVNTEAFF. CDR3 DNA sequence: TGTGCCAATTCGGGACAGGTGAACACTGAAGCTTTCTTT. Supplemented by reference TRBV7-9 and TRBJ1-1, the full variable domain reads DTGVSQNPRHKITKRGQNVTFRCDPISEHNRLYWYRQTLGQGPEFLTYFQNEAQLEKSRLLSDRFSAERPKGSFSTLEIQRTEQGDSAMYLCANSGQVNTEAFFGQGTRLTVV.

This clonotype was observed a handful of times. This chain uses TRBV11-2 with TRBJ2-7, with 11 bases that match TRBD2. Losses at the gene ends were 1 base for V and 3 bases for J; bases not matched to a gene: 5. Germline loops: CDR1 SGHAT, CDR2 FQNNGV. The CDR3 runs 16 residues. As DNA, the CDR3 is TGTGCCAGCAGCTTAGTCGCTAGCGGGAGGCTCTACGAGCAGTACTTC. Protein: CASSLVASGRLYEQYF.

The chain links TRBV7-9 to TRBJ1-2; 7 positions agree with TRBD1. The CDR3 contains 17 residues. The germline V gene has CDR1 SEHNR and CDR2 FQNEAQ (reference sequence). J lost 2 bases, V lost 2 bases, and 11 bases had no gene match. The DNA of the CDR3 is TGTGCCAGCAGCTTATTCGGAGACCGGGACAGAAACTATGGCTACACCTTC. Protein product: CASSLFGDRDRNYGYTF.

The rearrangement links TRBV5-1 to TRBJ2-3; no reliable D call. The CDR3 covers 15 residues. Trimming removed 1 base at V and 0 bases at J, with 9 bases between. Per germline, CDR1 SGHRS and CDR2 YFSETQ. DNA for the CDR3: TGCGCCAGCAGCTTGAGTGGAGAAAGCACAGATACGCAGTATTTT. Protein: CASSLSGESTDTQYF.

This clonotype was seen just once. CDR3 sequence: CASSQLSGSLSGEQFF. In nucleotides, the CDR3 is TGTGCCAGCAGCCAGCTCAGCGGGAGCCTTTCGGGTGAGCAGTTCTTC. The V and J genes are TRBV3-1 and TRBJ2-1, with 8 nucleotides matching TRBD2. CDR1 is LGHDT, CDR2 YNNKEL, per germline (reference sequence). Germline trimming cut 3 bases from V and 9 bases from J; bases unmatched to any gene: 13. The CDR3 is 16 residues long.

This clonotype was seen more than once but under ten times. The V call is TRBV9, the J call TRBJ2-3, with TRBD2 matching over 9 bases. This CDR3 has 17 residues. CDR1 and CDR2 from the germline V gene are SGDLS and YYNGEE. V was clipped by 0 bases and J by 0 bases; unmatched bases: 5. CDR3: CASSVDLAGPSTDTQYF. The DNA for the CDR3 is TGTGCCAGCAGCGTAGACCTAGCGGGGCCTAGCACAGATACGCAGTATTTT.